Relative to its sample, the clone carrying this T cell receptor beta chain is medium-sized. Its specificity is unknown. Using MiXCR, TCRdb re-called clones from the PCR reads. The sample holds 20,000 to 25,000 clones, 12% seen once. All patients reached thyroid surgery having received no treatment beforehand. The data belong to a study of metastatic and nonmetastatic thyroid tumors. Study-level background: For malignant and benign thyroid patients, tumor or nodule tissue and blood were the sources whose repertoires were compared.

Trimming at V came to 10 bases and at J to 7 bases, leaving 16 bases not matched to a gene. This CDR3 contains 15 residues. Whole-study results and caveats: Compared with benign nodules, malignant thyroid tumors were reported to have significantly higher TCR beta diversity in both blood and tumor.

The origin of this receptor is a male donor with papillary thyroid cancer or a benign thyroid nodule (not recorded which). Some clones in this sample may be carry-over from other donors' samples. The chain combines TRBV12-3 or TRBV12-4 with TRBJ2-1, with TRBD2 matching over 7 bases. Sequencing was carried out using blood. Here the CDR3 reads CATTSRHLWGNEQFF. DNA for the CDR3: TGTGCCACGACTAGCCGCCACCTTTGGGGTAATGAGCAGTTCTTC.